This T cell receptor (beta chain) derives from a study of T-cell reconstitution after alpha-beta-depleted transplantation in children. Notes on the study in general: When one year had passed after transplant, most T-cell counts and diversity came from newly produced T cells.

In this sample, this clonotype turned up many times. No antigen is known for it. The CDR3 is made up of 15 amino acids. Trimming took 0 bases from V and 1 from J, leaving 10 bases between them. Germline CDR1 SGDLS, CDR2 YYNGEE. A TCRbeta library incorporating unique molecular identifiers was prepared. TCRdb analysed the PCR reads with MiXCR anew, one entry per CDR3 protein. The sample has roughly 250,000 distinct CDR3 sequences; roughly 8.2% are singletons. This specimen consisted of PBMCs, mostly from graft donor cells, obtained 180 days after TCRalphabeta/CD19-depleted stem cell transplant. V and J are TRBV9 and TRBJ1-2; a weak D match, TRBD1 (6 bases). This TCR was recovered from a male patient under 18 who had a stem cell transplant for acute lymphoblastic leukemia, so the T cells may come from the graft donor. CDR3 residues: CASSVGGHLNYGYTF. CDR3 in DNA: TGTGCCAGCAGCGTAGGGGGACACCTTAACTATGGCTACACCTTC.